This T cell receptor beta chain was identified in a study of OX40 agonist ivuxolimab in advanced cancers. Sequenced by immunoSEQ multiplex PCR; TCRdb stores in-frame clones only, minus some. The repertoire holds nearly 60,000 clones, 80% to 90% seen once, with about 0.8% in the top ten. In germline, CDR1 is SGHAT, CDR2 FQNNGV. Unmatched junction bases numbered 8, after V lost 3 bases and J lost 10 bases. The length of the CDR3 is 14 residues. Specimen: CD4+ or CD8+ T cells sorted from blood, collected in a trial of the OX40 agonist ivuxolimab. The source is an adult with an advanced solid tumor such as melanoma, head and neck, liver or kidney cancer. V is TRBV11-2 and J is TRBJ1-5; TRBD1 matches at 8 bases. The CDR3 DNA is TGTGCCAGCAGCTTCGGACAGGGCCCCTTTCCCCAGCATTTT. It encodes CASSFGQGPFPQHF.